This T cell receptor (beta chain) was sequenced in a study of response to subunit inactivated influenza vaccine. General study findings and limits: Each seasonal influenza vaccination recruits few new T cells, the authors suggested.

The CDR3 runs to 16 residues. With 5 bases clipped from V and 5 bases from J, the junction kept 12 bases outside the gene matches. Germline V gene lookup returns CDR1 SGHVS and CDR2 FQNEAQ. TCRdb analysed the RT-PCR reads with MiXCR anew, one entry per CDR3 protein. The table includes 500,000 to 600,000 distinct CDR3 sequences, 12% detected once. This clonotype was seen more than once but under ten times. Its antigen is currently unknown. Here the sequenced sample was PBMCs from blood, taken on the day of vaccination. The V gene is TRBV7-8, the J gene TRBJ2-1; 7 nucleotides line up with TRBD2. The TCR sequence derives from a man between 50 and 59 years old who received an inactivated influenza vaccine. Here the CDR3 DNA reads TGTGCCAGCAGCGTGCCCCCCGCGGGGGAGCACAATGAGCAGTTCTTC. Encoded protein: CASSVPPAGEHNEQFF.